The T cell receptor beta chain under discussion was sequenced for a study of blood T cell repertoires in COVID-19. V was clipped by 4 bases and J by 8 bases, with 15 bases between them. CDR1 is SGHTA and CDR2 is FQGNSA in the germline V gene. CDR3 length equals 14 residues. Per the original methods: Nucleated cell counts were estimated from reference gene primer amplification. Only in-frame clones appear in the TCRdb table, and some are missing; sequencing was by immunoSEQ multiplex PCR. The DNA gave D and trimming, while V, J and clone size come from that table. The table lists about 270,000 clones, 88% of them singletons.

The V call is TRBV7-2, the J call TRBJ2-1; the D gene is possibly TRBD2 (6 bases). Sequencing was done on a sample of peripheral blood. The sequence came from a man between 60 and 75 years old who had recovered from COVID-19. The CDR3 reads CASSSGPAGDEQFF. The DNA of the CDR3 is TGTGCCAGCAGCTCTGGGCCAGCGGGCGATGAGCAGTTCTTC.